This T cell receptor (beta chain) was recovered during a study of long-term antiretroviral therapy in people with HIV. Whole-study context: When the earliest samples were collected, ART was typically delayed until CD4 counts fell. Notes on the study in general: Clones that had undergone expansion before ART prevailed in the repertoire throughout all time points.

This was the immunoSEQ v3.0 assay at survey level. Profiled with immunoSEQ multiplex PCR; TCRdb holds only in-frame clones, not every one. This table holds tens of thousands of clones, around 75% found once. Concerning this clone: What it binds is not known.

The CDR3 is made up of 15 amino acids. Germline V gene lookup returns CDR1 MNHNS and CDR2 SASEGT. Trimming took 2 bases from V and 4 from J, leaving 11 bases between them. The receptor comes from a man aged 18 to 35 with HIV. The sample consisted of unsorted PBMCs, taken 1.5 years after starting antiretroviral therapy. J is TRBJ2-2 and V is TRBV6-1; weak D call: TRBD2 (5 bases). The CDR3 is CASSEQWSGTGELFF. In DNA, the CDR3 is TGTGCCAGCAGTGAACAGTGGAGCGGCACCGGGGAGCTGTTTTTT.